Presented here are 21 T cell receptor beta chains from one specimen sequenced in a study of T cells in women clearing cervical HPV infection (dated by TCRdb to the late 2010s). Libraries were constructed by the immunoSEQ multiplex PCR assay. TCRdb's version of the immuneACCESS table is confined to in-frame rearrangements and falls short of the full clone set. An unresolved V gene accounts for under half of the shortfall where checked; the remainder is of unknown origin. The sample table gives 30,000 to 35,000 clones. The top ten clones comprise approximately 6.8% of the sample. What was sequenced was blood buffy coat. The origin of the receptors is a woman between 18 and 70 years old with a cervical HPV16 infection that either progressed to CIN3+ or cleared (not recorded which).

The CDR3 sequence is CASSDQGIYGYTF. The sequenced CDR3 bases are TGTGCCAGCAGTGACCAGGGTATTTATGGC. The chain recombines TRBV6-2 or TRBV6-3 with TRBJ1-2, with D possibly being TRBD1 (5 bases). The CDR3 end lies 3 residues beyond the end of the read and is filled in from the germline J gene. Looked up from germline, CDR1 is MNHEY and CDR2 is SVGEGT. Trimming left V 5 bases short and J 5 bases short, with 12 bases between. This CDR3 has 13 residues.

On this clone itself: The read ends 3 residues early relative to the CDR3; the germline J gene fills the gap. V is TRBV5-1 and J is TRBJ2-2, with 11 bases fitting TRBD1. The CDR3 runs 14 residues. The germline gives CDR1 SGHRS, CDR2 YFSETQ. CDR3 residues: CASSKGQGAEKLFF. The CDR3 DNA, read in part, is TGCGCCAGCAGCAAAGGACAGGGGGCTGAAAAG. Full variable domain (outside the CDR3, taken from reference TRBV5-1 and TRBJ2-2): KAGVTQTPRYLIKTRGQQVTLSCSPISGHRSVSWYQQTPGQGLQFLFEYFSETQRNKGNFPGRFSGRQFSNSRSEMNVSTLELGDSALYLCASSKGQGAEKLFFGEGSRLTVL.

Turning to this clone: The missing CDR3 end, 3 residues past where the read stops, is filled in from the germline J gene. The J gene is TRBJ1-2, the V gene TRBV5-1; 7 positions match TRBD1. The CDR3 contains 15 residues. The germline gives CDR1 SGHRS, CDR2 YFSETQ. The trim removed 6 bases at V and 2 bases at J, leaving 10 bases unmatched. The covered CDR3 bases are TGCGCCAGCATCCTTTTCCCGGGACAGAACTATGGC. Protein: CASILFPGQNYG. The entire CDR3 reads CASILFPGQNYGYTF.

About this clone itself: The read is 3 residues too short to cover the CDR3 end, so that end is filled in from the germline J gene. This chain links TRBV19 with TRBJ1-2; possibly TRBD1 for D (5 bases). This CDR3 is built from 14 residues. Germline lookup yields CDR1 LNHDA and CDR2 SQIVND (reference sequence). The CDR3 is CASSGTGNSYDYTF. The covered CDR3 bases are TGTGCCAGTAGTGGGACTGGGAACTCCTACGAC.

Turning to this clone: The read ends 3 residues before the CDR3 terminus; that terminus is restored from the germline J gene. This chain joins TRBV2 and TRBJ2-2; D call uncertain. Trimming removed 6 bases at V and 2 bases at J, with 10 bases between. This CDR3 has 14 amino acids. Germline assignment: CDR1 SNHLY and CDR2 FYNNEI. The CDR3 reads CASSRMVNTGELFF. The sequenced CDR3 bases are TGTGCCAGCAGCAGGATGGTCAACACCGGGGAG.

Comments on this clone: The CDR3 end falls 3 residues outside the read, so it is completed with the germline J gene. The rearrangement links TRBV2 to TRBJ1-6; TRBD1 agrees at 7 bases. The germline gives CDR1 SNHLY, CDR2 FYNNEI. This CDR3 spans 13 amino acids. The junction had 3 bases not matched to a gene; V was cut back by 5 bases and J by 8 bases. The covered CDR3 bases are TGTGCCAGCAGTTACGACAGGGATTCACCC. This gives the protein CASSYDRDSP. The whole CDR3 is CASSYDRDSPLHF.

As concerns this clone: The germline gene is not matched at one end of the junction; a read error may be the cause. The CDR3 end lies 3 residues beyond the end of the read and is filled in from the germline J gene. The chain joins TRBV19 to TRBJ1-2; D is possibly TRBD1 (5 bases). The V gene's germline CDR1 is LNHDA and CDR2 SQIVND (reference sequence). This CDR3 contains 16 residues. Incomplete CDR3 DNA: TGTGCCAGTAGCATAGCGGGGGGGAGCTCCTACAATGAC. As protein: CASSIAGGSSYND. The full CDR3 protein reads CASSIAGGSSYNDYTF.

Notes on this clone: From the germline J gene comes the end of the CDR3, since the read stops 3 residues before it. Other nucleotide sequences from this sample produce the same CDR3. This chain links TRBV5-1 with TRBJ2-7; the match to TRBD2 covers 8 bases. J gave up 0 bases and V 5 bases, and 4 bases lay outside the gene matches. Germline assignment: CDR1 SGHRS and CDR2 YFSETQ. The length of the CDR3 is 14 residues. CDR3 bases read: TGCGCCAGCAGTCCCGGGACTAGCTCCTACGAG. Translation gives CASSPGTSSYE. The complete CDR3 sequence is CASSPGTSSYEQYF.

With respect to this clone: The read ends 3 residues shy of where the CDR3 ends; the end is completed using the germline J gene. The rearrangement links TRBV10-3 to TRBJ2-5, with 10 bases aligning to TRBD1. The CDR3 extends over 15 amino acids. Germline V lookup: CDR1 ENHRY, CDR2 SYGVKD. After removal of 4 bases from V and 4 bases from J, the junction contained 6 bases not matched to a gene. The CDR3 reads CAISAGQGRRETQYF. The part of the CDR3 DNA that was read is TGTGCCATCAGTGCGGGACAGGGGAGGCGAGAGACC.

As regards this clone: Read sequence stops 3 residues before the CDR3 end, and the germline J gene provides the missing end. The V gene is TRBV5-5, the J gene TRBJ2-5; D is possibly TRBD2 (8 bases). The germline V and J ends were trimmed by 4 bases and 2 bases, with 15 bases remaining between them. Germline V gene sequence: CDR1 SGHKS, CDR2 YYEKEE (reference sequence). The CDR3 has 15 amino acids. The CDR3 here is CASSRGGTEQETQYF. The part of the CDR3 DNA that was read is TGTGCCAGCAGCCGCGGGGGGACAGAACAAGAGACC.

In the case of this clone: With the read ending 3 residues before the CDR3 end, the germline J gene is used to fill in that end. The chain employs TRBV7-9 and TRBJ1-5; D gene ambiguous. In germline, CDR1 is SEHNR, CDR2 FQNEAQ (reference sequence). Trimming pared 7 bases from V and 6 bases from J, leaving 16 bases between. CDR3 length equals 14 residues. The covered CDR3 bases are TGTGCCAGCAACCATTCGGGGTCAGGTCAGCCC. This translates into CASNHSGSGQP. The CDR3 in its entirety is CASNHSGSGQPQHF.

A word on this clone: The read falls 3 residues short of the CDR3 end, and the missing part is taken from the germline J gene. This chain links TRBV12-3 or TRBV12-4 with TRBJ2-3; a possible D gene is TRBD1 (5 bases). V dropped 1 base and J dropped 2 bases, with 13 bases sitting between them. The CDR3 loop spans 16 amino acids. CDR3 DNA, as far as it was read: TGTGCCAGCAGTTTAGGTTCCTTAGGGGTCACAGATACG. Amino acid sequence: CASSLGSLGVTDT. The complete CDR3 reads CASSLGSLGVTDTQYF.

A word on this clone: The read terminates 3 residues ahead of where the CDR3 ends, so the germline J gene completes it. This chain links TRBV7-8 with TRBJ1-3; TRBD1 matches at 8 bases. Trimming cost V 5 bases and J 4 bases; bases outside gene matches: 4. CDR3 length: 14 residues. Germline CDR1 is SGHVS and CDR2 is FQNEAQ. The sequenced part of the CDR3 DNA is TGTGCCAGCAGCCAGACAGGGGTCGGAAACACC. This encodes CASSQTGVGNT. The whole CDR3 protein reads CASSQTGVGNTIYF.

CDR3 in amino acids: CASSLAGTDRYGYTF. The CDR3 DNA, read in part, is TGCGCCAGCAGCTTGGCCGGGACAGACCGCTATGGC. The J gene is TRBJ1-2, the V gene TRBV5-1; TRBD1 aligns across 7 bases. The CDR3 goes on 3 residues after the read ends, and that part is filled in from the germline J gene. The CDR3 extends over 15 amino acids. Germline V gene data show CDR1 as SGHRS and CDR2 as YFSETQ. After removal of 0 bases from V and 4 bases from J, the junction contained 6 bases not matched to a gene. Looking up the rest from reference TRBV5-1 and TRBJ1-2 gives the full variable domain: KAGVTQTPRYLIKTRGQQVTLSCSPISGHRSVSWYQQTPGQGLQFLFEYFSETQRNKGNFPGRFSGRQFSNSRSEMNVSTLELGDSALYLCASSLAGTDRYGYTFGSGTRLTVV.

As regards this clone: The CDR3 end falls 3 residues outside the read, so it is completed with the germline J gene. This sequence joins TRBV20-1 and TRBJ1-1; TRBD1 agrees at 7 bases. CDR1 and CDR2 (germline): DFQATT, SNEGSKA (reference sequence). This CDR3 comprises 15 residues. This chain's CDR3 is CSAPDPRGDGYEAFF. The covered CDR3 bases are TGCAGTGCCCCGGACCCCAGGGGGGACGGCTACGAG.

Details on this clone: Read data end 3 residues before the CDR3 end; the end is taken from the germline J gene. The chain couples TRBV6-2 or TRBV6-3 to TRBJ1-1; D call uncertain. Trimming shortened V by 8 bases and J by 4 bases, and 8 bases separated the two germline ends. From germline, CDR1 is MNHEY and CDR2 SVGEGT. CDR3 length equals 11 residues. The sequenced CDR3 bases are TGTGCCAGCTTAAGAGGCACTGAA. Protein: CASLRGTE. The CDR3, in full, reads CASLRGTEAFF.

Worth noting for this clone: Sequencing ends 3 residues short of the CDR3 end; the germline J gene provides the rest. The chain links TRBV7-9 to TRBJ2-4, with D hard to call. Looked up from germline, CDR1 is SEHNR and CDR2 is FQNEAQ (reference sequence). The CDR3 contains 14 residues. The CDR3 loop reads CASSHHKPNYGQYF. Incomplete CDR3 DNA: TGTGCCAGCAGCCATCACAAGCCTAACTATGGT.

Partial CDR3 DNA: TGTGCCAGCAGTACCGACAGGGGGCGTTGGGAAAAA. It encodes CASSTDRGRWEK. The CDR3 in full is CASSTDRGRWEKLFF. This chain connects TRBV12-3 or TRBV12-4 to TRBJ1-4, with 10 bases that match TRBD1. Read data end 3 residues before the CDR3 end; the end is taken from the germline J gene. The J segment lost 8 bases and the V segment lost 5 bases, leaving 8 bases of the junction unmatched. The CDR3 runs 15 residues.

Concerning this clone itself: The CDR3 end falls 3 residues outside the read, so it is completed with the germline J gene. The V and J genes are TRBV9 and TRBJ1-4, with a weak D call TRBD1 (5 bases). The CDR3 runs 16 residues. Germline-derived CDR1 and CDR2 are SGDLS and YYNGEE. V lost 2 bases to trimming and J lost 0 bases, with 11 bases between them. CDR3 sequence: CASSVQGEPTNEKLFF. The sequenced CDR3 bases are TGTGCCAGCAGCGTCCAGGGAGAACCAACTAATGAAAAA.

Comments on this clone: The CDR3 goes on 3 residues after the read ends, and that part is filled in from the germline J gene. J is TRBJ2-2 and V is TRBV2, with a possible D match to TRBD1 (6 bases). Trimming removed 8 bases at V and 8 bases at J, with 15 bases between. The CDR3 sequence is 13 residues long. In germline, CDR1 is SNHLY, CDR2 FYNNEI. The sequenced part of the CDR3 DNA is TGTGCCAGCGGGACAAAGGAAAGGGGGGAG. Residues: CASGTKERGE. The whole CDR3 is CASGTKERGELFF.

For this clone: The sequence runs out 3 residues before the end of the CDR3; the remainder is reconstructed from the germline J gene. The rearrangement joins TRBV7-2 to TRBJ1-2; 7 nucleotides align to TRBD1. V lost 5 bases, J lost 3 bases, and 6 bases stayed unmatched. Germline CDR1 SGHTA, CDR2 FQGNSA. The CDR3 length is 14 residues. The CDR3 is CASSTQGLDYGYTF. The sequenced part of the CDR3 DNA is TGTGCCAGCAGCACACAGGGGCTCGACTATGGC.